The 20 T cell receptor beta chains below come from one sample, sequenced in a study of cytotoxic CD8 clonotypes in ibrutinib-treated CLL. Some clones are missing from TCRdb's copy, which holds only in-frame ones; the method was immunoSEQ multiplex PCR. The sample contains around 97,000 clones, roughly 80% of which appear only once. Sequencing was performed on PBMCs, taken after 12 months of ibrutinib treatment. These TCRs come from a human donor with chronic lymphocytic leukemia.

The chain combines TRBV9 with TRBJ2-3; 8 bases agree with TRBD2. Germline-derived CDR1 and CDR2 are SGDLS and YYNGEE. V lost 4 bases and J lost 4; bases outside the gene matches: 8. CDR3 size: 15 residues. DNA for the CDR3: TGTGCCAGCAGCCTTTTAGCGGGGCGCCCAGATACGCAGTATTTT. This encodes CASSLLAGRPDTQYF.

The chain carries TRBV4-2 and TRBJ1-2; no definite D call. The CDR3 length is 12 residues. The germline V gene has CDR1 LGHNA and CDR2 YNFKEQ. V lost 5 bases to trimming and J lost 4 bases, with 8 bases between them. In DNA form, the CDR3 reads TGTGCCAGCAGCACAGATATCTATGGCTACACCTTC. Translation gives CASSTDIYGYTF.

The chain recombines TRBV5-1 with TRBJ1-4; TRBD1 is a possible D gene (6 bases). V gave up 4 bases and J gave up 0 bases, with 13 bases separating them. The CDR3 runs 16 residues. CDR1 and CDR2 (germline): SGHRS, YFSETQ. The CDR3 spells CASSLGTSATNEKLFF. Here the CDR3 DNA reads TGCGCCAGCAGCCTGGGGACATCTGCAACTAATGAAAAACTGTTTTTT.

This chain connects TRBV2 to TRBJ2-7; 7 bases are shared with TRBD2. Germline loops: CDR1 SNHLY, CDR2 FYNNEI. CDR3 length equals 13 residues. J gave up 1 base and V 8 bases, and 5 bases lay outside the gene matches. CDR3 region: CASGLAESYEQYF. The CDR3 DNA is TGTGCCAGCGGGCTAGCGGAATCCTACGAGCAGTACTTC. The entire variable domain, with the rest obtained from reference TRBV2 and TRBJ2-7, is as follows: EPEVTQTPSHQVTQMGQEVILRCVPISNHLYFYWYRQILGQKVEFLVSFYNNEISEKSEIFDDQFSVERPDGSNFTLKIRSTKLEDSAMYFCASGLAESYEQYFGPGTRLTVT.

This clone has just a few counts. The chain has TRBV5-1 and TRBJ1-2; TRBD1 agrees at 8 bases. This CDR3 has 15 amino acids. The V gene end was trimmed by 3 bases and the J gene end by 1 base; junction bases not matched to a gene: 5. Germline CDR1 SGHRS, CDR2 YFSETQ. CDR3 DNA sequence: TGCGCCAGCAGCTCAGGACAGGGAAGTAACTATGGCTACACCTTC. Protein: CASSSGQGSNYGYTF.

The chain is built from TRBV19 and TRBJ1-2; a possible D gene is TRBD1 (6 bases). This CDR3 has 13 amino acids. The germline V gene encodes CDR1 LNHDA and CDR2 SQIVND (reference sequence). The germline V and J ends were trimmed by 4 bases and 6 bases, with 12 bases remaining between them. The CDR3 protein is CASSSLNRDGYTF. CDR3 sequence (DNA): TGTGCCAGTAGTAGTCTAAACAGGGATGGCTACACCTTC.

The chain couples TRBV7-6 to TRBJ2-7, with 7 bases that match TRBD1. This CDR3 is built from 14 residues. After removal of 5 bases from V and 2 bases from J, the junction contained 6 bases not matched to a gene. Germline assignment: CDR1 SGHVS and CDR2 FNYEAQ. This CDR3 reads CASSSRQGPYEQYF. Here the CDR3 DNA reads TGTGCCAGCAGCAGCCGACAGGGCCCCTACGAGCAGTACTTC.

The chain carries TRBV5-1 and TRBJ2-3; possible D gene TRBD1, 6 bases. The germline V and J ends were trimmed by 4 bases and 2 bases, with 17 bases remaining between them. Germline-derived CDR1 and CDR2 are SGHRS and YFSETQ. This CDR3 region has 16 residues. The CDR3 spells CASSGGQGRSTDTQYF. CDR3 sequence (DNA): TGCGCCAGCAGCGGGGGCCAGGGAAGGTCCACAGATACGCAGTATTTT.

This chain connects TRBV5-1 to TRBJ2-1; D unresolved. Germline V lookup: CDR1 SGHRS, CDR2 YFSETQ. V lost 2 bases and J lost 6, with 3 bases in between. The CDR3 spans 11 residues. In DNA form, the CDR3 reads TGCGCCAGCAGCTTCGGCAATGAGCAGTTCTTC. This sequence encodes CASSFGNEQFF.

This clone has a handful of counts. The V gene is TRBV7-8, the J gene TRBJ2-5; possibly TRBD1 for D (6 bases). CDR1 is SGHVS and CDR2 is FQNEAQ in the germline V gene. Trimming left V 4 bases short and J 5 bases short, with 17 bases between. The CDR3 loop spans 15 amino acids. Here the CDR3 DNA reads TGTGCCAGCAGCTCGCCCTCAGGGGCGTGGGAGACCCAGTACTTC. As protein: CASSSPSGAWETQYF.

V is TRBV5-1 and J is TRBJ2-5; no reliable D call. V lost 0 bases, J lost 2 bases, and 8 bases lay in between. Per germline, CDR1 SGHRS and CDR2 YFSETQ. The CDR3 has 14 amino acids. CDR3 amino acids: CASSLVPSQETQYF. The CDR3, as DNA: TGCGCCAGCAGCTTGGTACCGAGTCAAGAGACCCAGTACTTC. Full variable domain (missing parts from reference TRBV5-1 and TRBJ2-5): KAGVTQTPRYLIKTRGQQVTLSCSPISGHRSVSWYQQTPGQGLQFLFEYFSETQRNKGNFPGRFSGRQFSNSRSEMNVSTLELGDSALYLCASSLVPSQETQYFGPGTRLLVL.

The chain has TRBV5-1 and TRBJ1-2, with 9 nucleotides matching TRBD1. CDR3 length equals 15 residues. The germline gives CDR1 SGHRS, CDR2 YFSETQ. V lost 4 bases to trimming and J lost 6 bases; unmatched junction nucleotides: 10. CDR3 coding DNA: TGCGCCAGCAGCCCGGGGGAACAGGGGGCGGATGGCTACACCTTC. It encodes CASSPGEQGADGYTF. The full variable domain, completed using reference TRBV5-1 and TRBJ1-2, is KAGVTQTPRYLIKTRGQQVTLSCSPISGHRSVSWYQQTPGQGLQFLFEYFSETQRNKGNFPGRFSGRQFSNSRSEMNVSTLELGDSALYLCASSPGEQGADGYTFGSGTRLTVV.

The chain recombines TRBV14 with TRBJ2-7, with D perhaps matching TRBD2 (6 bases). This CDR3 region has 17 residues. Trimming removed 0 bases from V and 4 bases from J, with 19 bases in between. Germline V gene data show CDR1 as SGHDN and CDR2 as FVKESK. CDR3 nucleotides: TGTGCCAGCAGCCAAGAGTGGTTTCTGACGGGAGATTACGAGCAGTACTTC. Translating gives CASSQEWFLTGDYEQYF.

V is TRBV7-3 and J is TRBJ2-3; D remains unclear. Per germline, CDR1 SGHTA and CDR2 FQGTGA. The CDR3 sequence is 13 residues long. Trimming shortened V by 3 bases and J by 6 bases, and 10 bases separated the two germline ends. CDR3 protein: CASSLATVDTQYF. CDR3 nucleotides: TGTGCCAGCAGCTTGGCGACCGTGGATACGCAGTATTTT.

The rearrangement uses TRBV6-5 and TRBJ1-1; the D gene is possibly TRBD1 (5 bases). The CDR3 runs to 13 residues. CDR1 is MNHEY, CDR2 SVGAGI, per germline. The V end lost 5 bases, the J end lost 1 base, and 8 bases lay between the germline ends. The CDR3 loop reads CASSTTANTEAFF. The CDR3 DNA follows: TGTGCCAGCAGTACGACAGCGAACACTGAAGCTTTCTTT.

The rearrangement joins TRBV11-2 to TRBJ2-5; D call uncertain. The length of the CDR3 is 13 residues. V lost 10 bases and J 0 bases, leaving 12 bases between the germline ends. Germline lookup yields CDR1 SGHAT and CDR2 FQNNGV. The CDR3 region has the DNA TGTGCCACCAATAAGGAGTACCAAGAGACCCAGTACTTC. It is translated as CATNKEYQETQYF. The whole variable domain, remainder taken from reference TRBV11-2 and TRBJ2-5, is EAGVAQSPRYKIIEKRQSVAFWCNPISGHATLYWYQQILGQGPKLLIQFQNNGVVDDSQLPKDRFSAERLKGVDSTLKIQPAKLEDSAVYLCATNKEYQETQYFGPGTRLLVL.

The J gene is TRBJ2-1, the V gene TRBV7-6; 8 bases match TRBD1. V trimming: 6 bases; J trimming: 1 base; junction bases outside the gene matches: 8. Looked up from germline, CDR1 is SGHVS and CDR2 is FNYEAQ. The CDR3 extends over 16 amino acids. The CDR3 DNA reads TGTGCCAGCAGTCGACGACAGGGGAGGTCCTACAATGAGCAGTTCTTC. Translated, it gives CASSRRQGRSYNEQFF.

The chain joins TRBV6-1 to TRBJ1-2; the D gene is possibly TRBD1 (6 bases). The germline V and J ends were trimmed by 2 bases and 8 bases, with 18 bases remaining between them. In germline, CDR1 is MNHNS, CDR2 SASEGT. The CDR3 totals 15 residues. The CDR3 region is CASSEYRENVGGYTF. The CDR3, as DNA: TGTGCCAGCAGTGAATACAGGGAGAATGTCGGCGGCTACACCTTC.

The rearrangement joins TRBV7-9 to TRBJ2-7; D gene uncertain. V was shortened by 4 bases and J by 3 bases, with 10 bases between the two germline ends. Germline assignment: CDR1 SEHNR and CDR2 FQNEAQ (reference sequence). The CDR3 runs 13 residues. The CDR3 protein is CASSYGPYYEQYF. CDR3 nucleotide sequence: TGTGCCAGCAGCTATGGACCGTACTACGAGCAGTACTTC. Using reference TRBV7-9 and TRBJ2-7 for the parts outside the CDR3, the full variable domain is DTGVSQNPRHKITKRGQNVTFRCDPISEHNRLYWYRQTLGQGPEFLTYFQNEAQLEKSRLLSDRFSAERPKGSFSTLEIQRTEQGDSAMYLCASSYGPYYEQYFGPGTRLTVT.

This chain joins TRBV5-1 and TRBJ1-2, with TRBD1 matching over 9 bases. The J segment lost 2 bases and the V segment lost 4 bases, leaving 3 bases of the junction unmatched. The CDR3 consists of 14 residues. CDR1 is SGHRS and CDR2 is YFSETQ in the germline V gene. This chain's CDR3 is CASSGGQGNYGYTF. The CDR3 region has the DNA TGCGCCAGCAGCGGAGGACAGGGGAACTATGGCTACACCTTC.